A single sample gave rise to the 22 T cell receptor beta chains below, sequenced in a study of T cell responses to AZD1222 COVID-19 vaccine. Produced via immunoSEQ multiplex PCR; TCRdb's table is partial and in-frame only. Of 180,000 or so clones listed, roughly 91% are singletons. The material sequenced was peripheral blood, taken on day 0 of AZD1222 vaccination. The receptors come from an adult in good health.

The chain joins TRBV6-4 to TRBJ2-2; D is uncertain. The V gene's germline CDR1 is MRHNA and CDR2 SNTAGT. V was cut by 3 bases and J by 0 bases, with 8 bases left in between. This CDR3 is built from 15 residues. CDR3: CASSESNANTGELFF. The CDR3 bases are TGTGCCAGCAGTGAAAGTAATGCGAACACCGGGGAGCTGTTTTTT.

This clone was seen only a few times. The rearrangement joins TRBV6-6 to TRBJ1-5, with 7 bases that match TRBD1. The germline gives CDR1 MNHNY, CDR2 SVGAGI (reference sequence). CDR3 length equals 13 residues. V lost 7 bases, J lost 8 bases, and 8 bases stayed unmatched. The CDR3 nucleotides are TGTGCCAGCACTCCAGGGGGGGGAGAGCCCCAGCATTTT. Protein product: CASTPGGGEPQHF.

The chain couples TRBV29-1 to TRBJ1-1; 11 nucleotides align to TRBD1. The CDR3 is made up of 14 amino acids. CDR1 and CDR2 from the germline V gene are SQVTM and ANQGSEA. J lost 1 base, V lost 6 bases, and 4 bases had no gene match. CDR3 in amino acids: CSVGQGATNTEAFF. The CDR3 DNA reads TGCAGCGTAGGACAGGGGGCGACGAACACTGAAGCTTTCTTT.

The rearrangement links TRBV24-1 to TRBJ2-2; possibly TRBD1 or TRBD2 for D (5 bases each). The germline V and J ends were trimmed by 8 bases and 6 bases, with 15 bases remaining between them. Germline V gene lookup returns CDR1 KGHDR and CDR2 SFDVKD. The CDR3 loop spans 14 amino acids. CDR3: CATTGTPEAGELFF. The CDR3 nucleotides are TGTGCCACCACCGGGACCCCCGAGGCCGGGGAGCTGTTTTTT.

The chain's CDR3 is CASSYSSVGLNYEQYF. CDR3 DNA sequence: TGTGCCAGCAGTTACTCGAGCGTAGGCTTGAACTACGAGCAGTACTTC. The V gene is TRBV6-5, the J gene TRBJ2-7; D not resolved. The V and J ends lost 0 bases and 3 bases respectively, with 15 bases between them. The CDR3 has 16 amino acids. Germline CDR1 is MNHEY and CDR2 is SVGAGI.

The chain joins TRBV18 to TRBJ1-3; D remains unclear. This CDR3 is built from 16 residues. Trimming took 7 bases from V and 0 from J, leaving 16 bases between them. CDR1 and CDR2 (germline): KGHSH, LQKENI. CDR3 residues: CASLPTETFSGNTIYF. The CDR3 DNA sequence: TGTGCCAGCTTACCGACGGAGACCTTCTCTGGAAACACCATATATTTT.

This chain connects TRBV6-6 to TRBJ1-2; 7 positions match TRBD1. Per the germline V gene, CDR1 is MNHNY and CDR2 is SVGAGI (reference sequence). Trimming at V came to 5 bases and at J to 2 bases, leaving 23 bases not matched to a gene. The CDR3 loop spans 20 amino acids. CDR3 nucleotides: TGTGCCAGCAGTCCGGGGCCGGTAGTGGGCCGGGGACAGATAAACTATGGCTACACCTTC. This gives the protein CASSPGPVVGRGQINYGYTF.

The chain links TRBV4-3 to TRBJ1-4, with D possibly TRBD1 on 6 matching bases. Trimming shortened V by 4 bases and J by 8 bases, and 17 bases separated the two germline ends. Germline lookup yields CDR1 LGHNA and CDR2 YSLEER. This CDR3 comprises 15 residues. This CDR3 reads CASSPVPGEREKLFF. CDR3 nucleotide sequence: TGCGCCAGCAGCCCCGTTCCAGGGGAACGCGAAAAACTGTTTTTT.

This chain joins TRBV6-6 and TRBJ1-2; D may be TRBD1 (5 bases). Germline V gene sequence: CDR1 MNHNY, CDR2 SVGAGI (reference sequence). This CDR3 comprises 13 residues. V lost 3 bases, J lost 4 bases, and 9 bases lay in between. CDR3 DNA: TGTGCCAGCAGTTATGAGGGGACCTATGGCTACACCTTC. This gives the protein CASSYEGTYGYTF.

This chain connects TRBV7-2 to TRBJ1-1; the D gene is possibly TRBD1 (5 bases). Germline V gives CDR1 SGHTA, CDR2 FQGNSA. The CDR3 runs 12 residues. Trimming took off 2 bases at V and 5 bases at J, with 6 bases between the two ends. For the CDR3, the DNA is TGTGCCAGCAGCTTAAGGACAACTGAAGCTTTCTTT. Its protein product is CASSLRTTEAFF.

V and J are TRBV9 and TRBJ1-1; 10 bases align to TRBD1. V shed 4 bases and J 4 bases; nucleotides not matched to a gene: 7. CDR1 and CDR2 (germline): SGDLS, YYNGEE. The CDR3 runs 15 residues. The CDR3: CASSPRQGARTEAFF. CDR3 sequence (DNA): TGTGCCAGCAGCCCTAGACAGGGGGCGCGCACTGAAGCTTTCTTT.

The chain is built from TRBV5-1 and TRBJ2-5, with 7 nucleotides matching TRBD2. This CDR3 region has 15 residues. Germline lookup yields CDR1 SGHRS and CDR2 YFSETQ. V trimming: 2 bases; J trimming: 1 base; junction bases outside the gene matches: 5. CDR3 in DNA: TGCGCCAGCAGCTTTGGCGGGAGCGGCCAAGAGACCCAGTACTTC. It translates to CASSFGGSGQETQYF.

The chain employs TRBV7-8 and TRBJ1-2; D remains unclear. V lost 1 base, J lost 0 bases, and 9 bases lay in between. Germline V lookup: CDR1 SGHVS, CDR2 FQNEAQ. This CDR3 is built from 15 residues. The CDR3 protein is CASSLGPIANYGYTF. As DNA, the CDR3 is TGTGCCAGCAGCTTAGGTCCGATAGCTAACTATGGCTACACCTTC.

This chain uses TRBV4-1 with TRBJ1-5; perhaps TRBD1 as D (6 bases). Trimming left V 1 base short and J 6 bases short, with 13 bases between. Germline CDR1 MGHRA, CDR2 YSYEKL. CDR3 length equals 15 residues. For the CDR3, the DNA is TGCGCCAGCAGCCAAGTACCGGACAGTCGTCAGCCCCAGCATTTT. Protein: CASSQVPDSRQPQHF.

The table lists this clone with a count of one. The chain has TRBV19 and TRBJ2-6, with a tentative D call TRBD2 (7 bases). Trimming left V 7 bases short and J 6 bases short, with 13 bases between. The CDR3 has 14 amino acids. Germline-derived CDR1 and CDR2 are LNHDA and SQIVND (reference sequence). CDR3 sequence: CASTGGGAANVLTF. The CDR3 DNA is TGTGCCAGTACCGGTGGGGGGGCGGCCAACGTCCTGACTTTC. Full variable domain (outside the CDR3, taken from reference TRBV19 and TRBJ2-6): DGGITQSPKYLFRKEGQNVTLSCEQNLNHDAMYWYRQDPGQGLRLIYYSQIVNDFQKGDIAEGYSVSREKKESFPLTVTSAQKNPTAFYLCASTGGGAANVLTFGAGSRLTVL.

The CDR3 sequence is CASSPTGAPEKLFF. CDR3 nucleotides: TGTGCCAGCAGCCCGACAGGGGCTCCCGAAAAACTGTTTTTT. V usage is TRBV5-6 and J usage is TRBJ1-4; 8 nucleotides align to TRBD1. In germline, CDR1 is SGHDT, CDR2 YYEEEE. The CDR3 sequence is 14 residues long. The ends lost 4 bases at V and 8 bases at J; junction bases unmatched: 7.

This chain connects TRBV2 to TRBJ1-2; D ambiguous. Trimming shortened V by 2 bases and J by 1 base, and 5 bases separated the two germline ends. This CDR3 has 13 residues. Germline V gene sequence: CDR1 SNHLY, CDR2 FYNNEI. The CDR3 loop is CASSETGNYGYTF. CDR3 bases: TGTGCCAGCAGTGAAACGGGTAACTATGGCTACACCTTC.

The J gene is TRBJ2-1, the V gene TRBV20-1, with D unresolved. The CDR3 covers 13 residues. The germline CDR1 and CDR2 sequences are DFQATT and SNEGSKA (reference sequence). The V and J ends lost 3 bases and 3 bases respectively, with 9 bases between them. The CDR3 region is CSASIGNYNEQFF. The CDR3 DNA reads TGCAGTGCTAGTATAGGGAACTACAATGAGCAGTTCTTC.

This chain connects TRBV7-8 to TRBJ2-5; TRBD1 aligns across 7 bases. Germline trimming cut 2 bases from V and 3 bases from J; bases unmatched to any gene: 3. This CDR3 is built from 14 residues. Germline V lookup: CDR1 SGHVS, CDR2 FQNEAQ. The CDR3 protein is CASSLHGTEETQYF. Written as DNA, the CDR3 is TGTGCCAGCAGCTTACACGGGACAGAAGAGACCCAGTACTTC.

The chain couples TRBV7-6 to TRBJ2-6, with 10 bases aligning to TRBD1. Losses at the gene ends were 5 bases for V and 2 bases for J; bases not matched to a gene: 9. The CDR3 runs to 18 residues. Germline V CDR1 and CDR2: SGHVS, FNYEAQ. The DNA for the CDR3 is TGTGCCAGCAGCACCCGACAGGGGGCCCAACCTGGGGCCAACGTCCTGACTTTC. Translated: CASSTRQGAQPGANVLTF.

V is TRBV3-1 (or the pseudogene TRBV3-2) and J is TRBJ1-5; tentatively, D is TRBD1 (5 bases). The CDR3 runs 14 residues. Germline CDR1 reads LGHDT; CDR2 reads YNNKEL (reference sequence). V was trimmed by 1 base and J by 5 bases, leaving 9 bases between them. The CDR3 here is CASSQGRGDQPQHF. The CDR3 DNA reads TGTGCCAGCAGCCAAGGGCGGGGGGATCAGCCCCAGCATTTT.

The rearrangement links TRBV7-6 to TRBJ1-4; D is ambiguous. The germline CDR1 and CDR2 sequences are SGHVS and FNYEAQ. CDR3 length: 17 amino acids. Trimming shortened V by 2 bases and J by 3 bases, and 16 bases separated the two germline ends. In DNA form, the CDR3 reads TGTGCCAGCAGCTTAAGAGCCCGGCCCCGCCCTAATGAAAAACTGTTTTTT. It codes for CASSLRARPRPNEKLFF.